The entry that follows covers one T cell receptor beta chain sequence. Its antigen is still unknown. Germline V gene lookup returns CDR1 MNHEY and CDR2 SMNVEV (reference sequence). Trimming left V 3 bases short and J 5 bases short, with 9 bases between. This CDR3 comprises 13 residues. This entry comes from a study of siplizumab effects on memory and regulatory T cells. Overall study results and limits: Under siplizumab, an average approximately 69% of mappable alloreactive CD4+ clones were Treg-derived, compared with under 35% in controls.

Sequencing used immunoSEQ multiplex PCR; TCRdb keeps in-frame clones, though not all of them. The data contain 65,000 to 90,000 clones, 93% of them singletons. The chain employs TRBV27 and TRBJ2-3, with D tentatively TRBD1 or TRBD2 (5 bases each). This sequence originates from a human donor in good health. Sequencing input: CD8+ T cells sorted from blood. The CDR3 coding sequence is TGTGCCAGCAGTTTCCTTGGGGGAGATACGCAGTATTTT. Amino acid sequence: CASSFLGGDTQYF.